The next 18 T cell receptor beta chains were all read from a single sample in a study of T cell responses to AZD1222 COVID-19 vaccine. Profiled with immunoSEQ multiplex PCR; TCRdb holds only in-frame clones, not every one. The profile shows around 160,000 clones, around 91% of them singletons. Material: peripheral blood, obtained on day 0 of AZD1222 vaccination. These TCRs come from an adult in good health.

This chain joins TRBV5-6 and TRBJ1-4; the D is unclear. Germline CDR1 and CDR2: SGHDT and YYEEEE. V was pared by 0 bases and J by 2 bases, with 8 bases between. The CDR3 runs 15 residues. CDR3: CASSLVGGTNEKLFF. The CDR3 coding sequence is TGTGCCAGCAGCTTGGTTGGAGGGACTAATGAAAAACTGTTTTTT.

The genes are TRBV9 and TRBJ2-7; possible D gene TRBD1, 6 bases. V lost 4 bases to trimming and J lost 0 bases, with 20 bases between them. The CDR3 runs 17 residues. The germline CDR1 and CDR2 sequences are SGDLS and YYNGEE. The CDR3 nucleotides are TGTGCCAGCAGCTCCACTGACAGGCCGGGACCCTCCTACGAGCAGTACTTC. Amino acids: CASSSTDRPGPSYEQYF.

This clone is judged medium-sized. The rearrangement joins TRBV6-2 or TRBV6-3 to TRBJ1-2; D not resolved. Trimming left V 0 bases short and J 4 bases short, with 9 bases between. This CDR3 is built from 14 residues. Germline CDR1 reads MNHEY; CDR2 reads SVGEGT. The CDR3 nucleotides read TGTGCCAGCAGTTACTCATCGGTATTCTATGGCTACACCTTC. This gives the protein CASSYSSVFYGYTF.

The chain employs TRBV18 and TRBJ2-5, with D perhaps assigned TRBD1 or TRBD2 (5 bases each). The V gene's germline CDR1 is KGHSH and CDR2 LQKENI. Trimming cost V 6 bases and J 2 bases, with 13 bases left between them. CDR3 length: 14 residues. In DNA form, the CDR3 reads TGTGCCAGCTCTCCCGGGGCCAGACAAGAGACCCAGTACTTC. It codes for CASSPGARQETQYF.

The chain recombines TRBV6-2 or TRBV6-3 with TRBJ1-5; tentative D call: TRBD1 (5 bases). The CDR3 spans 15 residues. Germline CDR1 reads MNHEY; CDR2 reads SVGEGT. The V gene lost 2 bases and the J gene lost 1 base, with 9 bases spanning the gap. CDR3 DNA sequence: TGTGCCAGCAGTTACCCGGGGCAGAGCAATCAGCCCCAGCATTTT. Its protein is CASSYPGQSNQPQHF.

The chain combines TRBV3-1 (or the pseudogene TRBV3-2) with TRBJ2-1, with 7 bases fitting TRBD1. Germline V CDR1 and CDR2: LGHDT, YNNKEL (reference sequence). The V gene end was trimmed by 1 base and the J gene end by 9 bases; junction bases not matched to a gene: 9. CDR3 length: 15 residues. The CDR3 bases are TGTGCCAGCAGCCAAGGGACAGGTTGGCCCGCTGAGCAGTTCTTC. Residues: CASSQGTGWPAEQFF.

The chain joins TRBV6-4 to TRBJ2-5, with 9 bases matching TRBD2. Per the germline V gene, CDR1 is MRHNA and CDR2 is SNTAGT. CDR3 size: 16 residues. V shed 3 bases and J 4 bases; nucleotides not matched to a gene: 9. CDR3 nucleotides: TGTGCCAGCAGTGATCCAAGCGGGAGGAGGAGAGAGACCCAGTACTTC. Amino acid sequence: CASSDPSGRRRETQYF.

This chain uses TRBV18 with TRBJ1-1; D is unclear. The CDR3 length is 14 residues. Germline CDR1 is KGHSH and CDR2 is LQKENI. V gave up 6 bases and J gave up 6 bases, with 17 bases separating them. The CDR3 DNA is TGTGCCAGCTCCACTGACGTGGGTTGGGCTGAAGCTTTCTTT. The encoded protein is CASSTDVGWAEAFF.

This chain links TRBV6-5 with TRBJ1-2; D unclear. The length of the CDR3 is 13 residues. The V and J ends lost 6 bases and 8 bases respectively, with 16 bases between them. From germline, CDR1 is MNHEY and CDR2 SVGAGI. The CDR3 loop reads CASSPDPSGGYTF. In DNA, the CDR3 is TGTGCCAGCAGCCCAGACCCATCCGGGGGCTACACCTTC.

V gene TRBV14 combines with J gene TRBJ2-3; TRBD1 matches 9 bases. The CDR3 covers 16 residues. J was trimmed by 2 bases and V by 3 bases; bases with no gene match: 6. Germline CDR1 SGHDN, CDR2 FVKESK. CDR3 amino acids: CASSHRRTGVTDTQYF. CDR3 in DNA: TGTGCCAGCAGCCACCGTCGGACAGGGGTCACAGATACGCAGTATTTT.

This rearrangement joins TRBV7-2 to TRBJ1-5, with D tentatively TRBD1 (5 bases). Trimming took 5 bases from V and 2 from J, leaving 10 bases between them. The CDR3 runs to 14 residues. Germline CDR1 SGHTA, CDR2 FQGNSA. CDR3 in amino acids: CASSRGLGNQPQHF. DNA for the CDR3: TGTGCCAGCAGCCGGGGACTTGGCAATCAGCCCCAGCATTTT.

The gene calls are TRBV6-5 and TRBJ1-5, with D maybe TRBD1 (6 bases). Germline CDR1 and CDR2: MNHEY and SVGAGI. The ends were cut back, 7 bases at V and 1 base at J, with 14 bases in the middle. The CDR3 totals 15 residues. The CDR3: CASKGVGGSNQPQHF. DNA for the CDR3: TGTGCCAGCAAGGGGGTGGGCGGGAGCAATCAGCCCCAGCATTTT.

This clone has a handful of counts. The chain carries TRBV28 and TRBJ1-1; no definite D call. The CDR3 length is 13 residues. Germline CDR1 reads MDHEN; CDR2 reads SYDVKM. CDR3 in DNA: TGTGGAGTATCAACCTTATCTAAAACTGAAGCTTTCTTT. The encoded protein is CGVSTLSKTEAFF.

The V gene is TRBV2, the J gene TRBJ1-4, with D possibly matching TRBD1 (6 bases). Germline V gives CDR1 SNHLY, CDR2 FYNNEI. The germline V and J ends were trimmed by 3 bases and 7 bases, with 15 bases remaining between them. This CDR3 has 15 amino acids. The CDR3 reads CASSEISQGGEKLFF. The CDR3 DNA follows: TGTGCCAGCAGTGAGATATCACAGGGAGGTGAAAAACTGTTTTTT.

This clone was seen only once. V is TRBV6-2 or TRBV6-3 and J is TRBJ2-7, with D perhaps matching TRBD2 (6 bases). The V and J ends lost 4 bases and 0 bases respectively, with 22 bases between them. CDR3 length: 18 residues. Per germline, CDR1 MNHEY and CDR2 SVGEGT. The CDR3 region is CASSSLTPGVAVSYEQYF. The CDR3 DNA reads TGTGCCAGCAGTTCACTAACCCCCGGGGTAGCGGTCTCCTACGAGCAGTACTTC.

The V call is TRBV27, the J call TRBJ1-6; D not certain. CDR3 length equals 12 residues. Germline V lookup: CDR1 MNHEY, CDR2 SMNVEV (reference sequence). The V and J ends lost 2 bases and 8 bases respectively, with 4 bases between them. CDR3 loop: CASSLTDSPLHF. CDR3 DNA: TGTGCCAGCAGTTTAACAGATTCACCCCTCCACTTT.

The gene calls are TRBV28 and TRBJ1-1, with TRBD1 as a possible D gene (6 bases). Germline assignment: CDR1 MDHEN and CDR2 SYDVKM. The CDR3 length is 16 residues. The V gene lost 6 bases and the J gene lost 1 base, with 18 bases spanning the gap. CDR3 protein: CASRTLQGWGNTEAFF. DNA for the CDR3: TGTGCCAGCAGGACCTTACAGGGATGGGGGAACACTGAAGCTTTCTTT.

The chain carries TRBV5-1 and TRBJ2-2; D possibly corresponds to TRBD2 (6 bases). The germline V and J ends were trimmed by 0 bases and 2 bases, with 17 bases remaining between them. Germline-derived CDR1 and CDR2 are SGHRS and YFSETQ. The CDR3 contains 18 residues. The CDR3 bases are TGCGCCAGCAGCTTGGGGGTGCGGGACTTAGGAAACACCGGGGAGCTGTTTTTT. Translation: CASSLGVRDLGNTGELFF.